The sequence of this TCR beta chain was determined in a study of shared clonotypes between healthy human individuals. Whole-study results and caveats: Generation probabilities were higher for clonotypes shared across all four sorted-subset donors than for unshared ones.

Partitioning of CD4+ cells yielded a CD45RA+ naive subset and a CD45RA-negative memory subset. Of note for this clone: What it binds is not known. Different DNA sequences within this sample yield the same CDR3.

Replicate PCRs from sorted subsets contained roughly 190 ng DNA, which is 31,000 or so T cell genomes. Assay: immunoSEQ multiplex PCR; the TCRdb copy retains only in-frame clones and omits some. Among about 2.3 million clones, 92% were seen once, and the ten largest hold more than 0.35%. The TCR sequence derives from a man aged 18 to 29 in good health. Some clones in this sample may be carry-over from other donors' samples. Sequenced input: naive CD4+ T cells from PBMCs. This sample's subset: CD45RA+ positively selected.

The CDR3 DNA follows: TGTGCCTGGAGTCGCAATAGCAATCAGCCCCAGCATTTT. Its translation: CAWSRNSNQPQHF. The chain joins TRBV30 to TRBJ1-5; D not resolved. Germline CDR1 and CDR2: GTSNPN and SVGIG (reference sequence). The CDR3 is 13 amino acids. Between the trimmed V and J ends, which lost 2 bases and 0 bases, there was a span of 5 bases. Supplemented by reference TRBV30 and TRBJ1-5, the full variable domain reads SQTIHQWPATLVQPVGSPLSLECTVEGTSNPNLYWYRQAAGRGLQLLFYSVGIGQISSEVPQNLSASRPQDRQFILSSKKLLLSDSGFYLCAWSRNSNQPQHFGDGTRLSIL.